These T cell receptor beta chains were read from a single sample in a study of blood T cell repertoires in COVID-19. Here immunoSEQ multiplex PCR was the method, and the copy in TCRdb shows in-frame clones only, minus some. The data show approximately 250,000 clones, 65% to 90% seen once. Sequencing was carried out using peripheral blood. Source of these receptors: a woman in her forties who had recovered from COVID-19. The CDR3 runs from the conserved cysteine through the conserved F or W. Each record gives: CDR3 length, J gene, clone size, V gene, D gene, CDR3 DNA, CDR3 protein. A D gene is named only where the DNA matches it firmly. Expanded clones are given a class, and other clones once, few, many or no size at all.

cdr3_length: 17; j_call: TRBJ2-7; clone_size: few; v_call: TRBV7-2; d_call: TRBD2; cdr3_nt: TGTGCCAGCAGCTTAGGCCGGGGAGGGCCCACTGGGGGCGAGCAGTACTTC; cdr3_aa: CASSLGRGGPTGGEQYF
cdr3_length: 15; j_call: TRBJ1-6; clone_size: few; v_call: TRBV6-1; d_call: NA; cdr3_nt: TGTGCCAGCAGTGAAAGCGGAACCTATAATTCACCCCTCCACTTT; cdr3_aa: CASSESGTYNSPLHF
cdr3_length: 15; j_call: TRBJ2-2; clone_size: NA; v_call: TRBV2; d_call: TRBD2; cdr3_nt: TGTGCCATCAACCGGCTAGCGGGTCCTACCGGGGAGCTGTTTTTT; cdr3_aa: CAINRLAGPTGELFF
cdr3_length: 17; j_call: TRBJ2-2; clone_size: NA; v_call: TRBV7-6; d_call: NA; cdr3_nt: TGTGCCAGCAGCTCCGTGCCCAGGCAATCGAACACCGGGGAGCTGTTTTTT; cdr3_aa: CASSSVPRQSNTGELFF
cdr3_length: 14; j_call: TRBJ1-6; clone_size: few; v_call: TRBV6-5; d_call: NA; cdr3_nt: TGTGCCAGCAGTTACTCTCGGGGTAGATCACCCCTCCACTTT; cdr3_aa: CASSYSRGRSPLHF
cdr3_length: 14; j_call: TRBJ1-6; clone_size: NA; v_call: TRBV19; d_call: NA; cdr3_nt: TGTGCCAGTAGTATGTGGCTTTATAATTCACCCCTCCACTTT; cdr3_aa: CASSMWLYNSPLHF
cdr3_length: 14; j_call: TRBJ2-7; clone_size: once; v_call: TRBV2; d_call: NA; cdr3_nt: TGTGCCATTCAAACCCCAGGACAGATGTACGAGCAGTACTTC; cdr3_aa: CAIQTPGQMYEQYF
cdr3_length: 13; j_call: TRBJ1-4; clone_size: NA; v_call: TRBV11-2; d_call: TRBD1; cdr3_nt: TGTGCCAGCAGCTCCGGACAGGGGCGAAAACTGTTTTTT; cdr3_aa: CASSSGQGRKLFF
cdr3_length: 16; j_call: TRBJ2-7; clone_size: NA; v_call: TRBV5-1; d_call: TRBD2; cdr3_nt: TGCGCCAGCAGCTTGGATAGCGGGGGAAACTCCTACGAGCAGTACTTC; cdr3_aa: CASSLDSGGNSYEQYF
cdr3_length: 19; j_call: TRBJ2-2; clone_size: NA; v_call: TRBV6-2/TRBV6-3; d_call: TRBD1; cdr3_nt: TGTGCCAGCAGTTTACGGTCGAATCGGGACAGGGGGAAGACCGGGGAGCTGTTTTTT; cdr3_aa: CASSLRSNRDRGKTGELFF
cdr3_length: 14; j_call: TRBJ1-1; clone_size: NA; v_call: TRBV11-3; d_call: NA; cdr3_nt: TGTGCCAGCAGCTTGACAGCCTTGAGCACTGAAGCTTTCTTT; cdr3_aa: CASSLTALSTEAFF
cdr3_length: 19; j_call: TRBJ2-1; clone_size: NA; v_call: TRBV28; d_call: NA; cdr3_nt: TGTGCCAGCAGTTTAGGATTCTATAGGCTAGAAACTTCACGCAATGAGCAGTTCTTC; cdr3_aa: CASSLGFYRLETSRNEQFF
cdr3_length: 16; j_call: TRBJ2-2; clone_size: NA; v_call: TRBV7-2; d_call: TRBD2; cdr3_nt: TGTGCCAGCAGCTCCCGACTAGCGGTTATCACCGGGGAGCTGTTTTTT; cdr3_aa: CASSSRLAVITGELFF
cdr3_length: 15; j_call: TRBJ2-1; clone_size: NA; v_call: TRBV7-9; d_call: TRBD1; cdr3_nt: TGTGCCAGCAGCTTTGGACAGGTGTCCTACAATGAGCAGTTCTTC; cdr3_aa: CASSFGQVSYNEQFF
cdr3_length: 15; j_call: TRBJ1-4; clone_size: once; v_call: TRBV6-4; d_call: NA; cdr3_nt: TGTGCCAGCAGTGACCGTAAGAGGCTTAATGAAAAACTGTTTTTT; cdr3_aa: CASSDRKRLNEKLFF
cdr3_length: 16; j_call: TRBJ2-3; clone_size: NA; v_call: TRBV4-1; d_call: NA; cdr3_nt: TGCGCCAGCAGCCAAGGCTTTGGACAGCGCACAGATACGCAGTATTTT; cdr3_aa: CASSQGFGQRTDTQYF
cdr3_length: 15; j_call: TRBJ2-3; clone_size: NA; v_call: TRBV19; d_call: NA; cdr3_nt: TGTGCCAGTAGTACTAGTCCCCTATACACAGATACGCAGTATTTT; cdr3_aa: CASSTSPLYTDTQYF